This T cell receptor (beta chain) was captured in a study of T cell repertoires in cytomegalovirus infection. Germline V CDR1 and CDR2: MNHEY, SMNVEV (reference sequence). V was clipped by 5 bases and J by 12 bases, with 11 bases between them. This CDR3 is 11 amino acids long. Via MiXCR, TCRdb re-called the reads, giving one row per CDR3 protein. This repertoire shows about 900,000 distinct CDR3 sequences, around 30% found once; its top ten account for over 13%. This clonotype has just a few counts. The target antigen is unknown. J is TRBJ1-3 and V is TRBV27; the D is unclear. The TCR originated in a human donor in good health (CMV status not recorded). Some clones in this sample may be carry-over from other donors' samples. Sequenced material: cultured CD8+ T cells from PBMCs, taken from culture after CMV antigen stimulation. The CDR3 nucleotides read TGTGCCAGCAGTAAAAACGGGCACATATATTTT. This encodes CASSKNGHIYF.